This TCR beta chain was identified during a study of cytomegalovirus exposure and HLA in healthy donors. The CDR3 sequence is 14 residues long. Trimming cost V 2 bases and J 7 bases; bases outside gene matches: 6. Germline V gene data show CDR1 as SGHRS and CDR2 as YFSETQ. Of note for this clone: Its antigen is undetermined.

Findings and caveats of the study: The classifier was said to identify cytomegalovirus status with high specificity and sensitivity. Immune exposure information available was restricted to CMV serostatus. A later analysis reportedly found fewer N-insertions in an Asian-associated ancestry cluster than the roughly 680-donor mean. In a later analysis, several top co-occurrence clusters appeared linked to parvovirus B19, influenza, CMV and Epstein-Barr virus.

The PCR ran on 60 Vbeta and 13 Jbeta primers. Sequencing used immunoSEQ multiplex PCR; TCRdb keeps in-frame clones, though not all of them. The profile shows some 67,000 clones, around three quarters of them singletons. The V gene is TRBV5-1, the J gene TRBJ2-7; 10 bases match TRBD2. This TCR derives from a man aged 55-75 years in good health and CMV-seropositive. Sequencing was done on a sample of PBMCs. DNA of the CDR3: TGCGCCAGCAGCTTACAGCGGGAGGGAAGTGAGCAGTACTTC. This gives the protein CASSLQREGSEQYF.